This T cell receptor beta chain was observed in a study of T cell repertoires in cytomegalovirus infection. Study observations and caveats: HLA-C-restricted CMV-specific TCR beta clonotypes were dominant in the ex vivo response.

This clonotype was detected a few times. The antigen remains unidentified. MiXCR, run by TCRdb on the reads, gives a single entry per CDR3 protein. The data show about 310,000 distinct CDR3 sequences, roughly 16% seen once. J gave up 6 bases and V 5 bases, and 1 base lay outside the gene matches. The CDR3 has 13 residues. Per germline, CDR1 DFQATT and CDR2 SNEGSKA (reference sequence). This rearrangement joins TRBV20-1 to TRBJ2-2; 12 bases match TRBD1. What was sequenced was PBMCs. This clonotype was obtained from a human donor in good health (CMV status not recorded). Some clones in this sample may be carry-over from other donors' samples. The CDR3 sequence: CSAGTGGPGELFF. The DNA for the CDR3 is TGCAGTGCTGGGACAGGGGGCCCCGGGGAGCTGTTTTTT.